This section outlines one T cell receptor beta chain sequence together with its context. The sample comes from a study of T cells after yellow fever vaccination. TCRdb recomputed calls from the 5' RACE reads with MiXCR, one row per CDR3 protein. The table shows 350,000 to 550,000 distinct CDR3 sequences, with under 20% occurring only once. Trimming stripped 7 bases from V and 4 bases from J, with 2 bases between. The CDR3 contains 9 residues. CDR1 is SGHRS and CDR2 is YFSETQ in the germline V gene. The input for sequencing was PBMCs, taken before the yellow fever booster vaccination. The origin of this receptor is a man between 18 and 29 years old who received the YFV17D yellow fever vaccine. The chain has TRBV5-1 and TRBJ1-2; D is ambiguous. The CDR3 nucleotides are TGCGCCAGCCTCTATGGCTACACCTTC. Protein: CASLYGYTF.